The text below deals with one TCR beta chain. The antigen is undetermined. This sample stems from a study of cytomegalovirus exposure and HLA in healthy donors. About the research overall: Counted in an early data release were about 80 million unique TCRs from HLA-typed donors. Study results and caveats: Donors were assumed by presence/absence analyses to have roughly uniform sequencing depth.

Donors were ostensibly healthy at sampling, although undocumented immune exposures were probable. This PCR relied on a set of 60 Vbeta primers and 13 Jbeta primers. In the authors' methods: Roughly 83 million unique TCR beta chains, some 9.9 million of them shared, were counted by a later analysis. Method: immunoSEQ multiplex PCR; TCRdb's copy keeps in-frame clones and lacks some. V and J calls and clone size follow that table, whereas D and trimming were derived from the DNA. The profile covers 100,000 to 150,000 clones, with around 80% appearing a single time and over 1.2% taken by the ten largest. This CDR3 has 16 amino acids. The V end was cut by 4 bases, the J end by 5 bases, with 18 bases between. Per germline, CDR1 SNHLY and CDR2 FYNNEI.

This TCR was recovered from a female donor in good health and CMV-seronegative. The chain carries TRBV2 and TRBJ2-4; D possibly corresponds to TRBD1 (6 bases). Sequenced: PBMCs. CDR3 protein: CASSGVDRTWENIQYF. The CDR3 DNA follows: TGTGCCAGCAGTGGGGTGGACAGAACGTGGGAAAACATTCAGTACTTC.